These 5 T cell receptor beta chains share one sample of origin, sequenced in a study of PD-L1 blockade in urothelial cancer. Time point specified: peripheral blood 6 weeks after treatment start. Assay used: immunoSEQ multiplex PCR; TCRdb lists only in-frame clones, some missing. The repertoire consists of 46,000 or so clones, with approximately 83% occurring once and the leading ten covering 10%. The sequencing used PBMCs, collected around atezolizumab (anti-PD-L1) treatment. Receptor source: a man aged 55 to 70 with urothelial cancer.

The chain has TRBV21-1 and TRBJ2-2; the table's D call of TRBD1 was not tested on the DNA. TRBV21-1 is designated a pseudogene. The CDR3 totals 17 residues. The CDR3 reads CASSERRDSQSTGELFF. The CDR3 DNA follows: TGTGCCAGCAGCGAGAGGCGGGACAGCCAAAGCACCGGGGAGCTGTTTTTT.

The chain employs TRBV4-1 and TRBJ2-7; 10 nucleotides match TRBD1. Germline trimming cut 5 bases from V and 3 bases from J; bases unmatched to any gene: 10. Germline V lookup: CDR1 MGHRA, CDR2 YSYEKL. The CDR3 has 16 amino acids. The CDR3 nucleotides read TGCGCCAGCAGCACCCGACAGGGGGCCCCTTTCTACGAGCAGTACTTC. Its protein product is CASSTRQGAPFYEQYF.

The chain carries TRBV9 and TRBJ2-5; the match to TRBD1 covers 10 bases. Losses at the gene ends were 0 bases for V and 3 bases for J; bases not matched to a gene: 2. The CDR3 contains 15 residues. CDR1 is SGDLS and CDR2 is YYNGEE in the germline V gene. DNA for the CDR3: TGTGCCAGCAGCGTAGCTGGGACAGGGGAAGAGACCCAGTACTTC. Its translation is CASSVAGTGEETQYF.

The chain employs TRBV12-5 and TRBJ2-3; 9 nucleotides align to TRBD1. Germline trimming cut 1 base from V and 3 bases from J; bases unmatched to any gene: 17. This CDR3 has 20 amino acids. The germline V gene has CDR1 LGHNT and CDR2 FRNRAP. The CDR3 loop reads CASGLAGATMTGGKTDTQYF. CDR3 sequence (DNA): TGTGCTAGTGGTTTGGCCGGGGCGACGATGACAGGGGGAAAAACAGATACGCAGTATTTT.

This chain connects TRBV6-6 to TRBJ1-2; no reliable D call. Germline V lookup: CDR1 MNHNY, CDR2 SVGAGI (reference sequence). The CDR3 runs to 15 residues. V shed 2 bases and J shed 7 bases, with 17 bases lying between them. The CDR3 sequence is CASSYPGRYDSGYTF. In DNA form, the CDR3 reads TGTGCCAGCAGTTACCCAGGCCGGTACGATAGTGGCTACACCTTC.